This TCR beta chain was captured by sequencing in a study of blood T cell repertoires in COVID-19. Background on the study: Acute and convalescent COVID-19 samples came from the United States, Italy and Spain. PBMCs, B-cell-depleted T cells, or T cells were the source of the cDNA or gDNA that made up the material.

The ends were cut back, 3 bases at V and 5 bases at J, with 11 bases in the middle. The CDR3 totals 13 residues. Germline CDR1 LNHDA, CDR2 SQIVND (reference sequence). Per the authors' pipeline: Amplification of reference gene primers was used by the study to estimate nucleated cell counts. TCRdb's copy holds only in-frame clones and misses some; the assay was immunoSEQ multiplex PCR. V and J calls plus clone size are reproduced from that table; the DNA served to infer D and trimming. Counted here are just over 250,000 clones, roughly nine tenths occurring once; the ten biggest clones make up roughly 4%.

The sequencing sample was made of peripheral blood. The TCR sequence derives from a man aged 55-75 years who had recovered from COVID-19. The chain recombines TRBV19 with TRBJ2-7, with D maybe TRBD1 (6 bases). This CDR3 is CASSMRQGNEQYF. Written as DNA, the CDR3 is TGTGCCAGTAGTATGAGGCAGGGGAACGAGCAGTACTTC.